Below, 2 T cell receptor beta chains from the same sample are listed, as sequenced in a study of blood T cell repertoires in COVID-19. Data came from immunoSEQ multiplex PCR; TCRdb stores just in-frame clones and leaves some out. Of about 160,000 clones in the sample, around 87% were seen once. The sample was PBMCs or T cells enriched from blood (not recorded which). All receptors derive from a woman aged 35 to 49 who had been exposed to COVID-19.

V usage is TRBV24-1 and J usage is TRBJ2-1; D is possibly TRBD1 (7 bases). Trimming took off 9 bases at V and 7 bases at J, with 12 bases between the two ends. From germline, CDR1 is KGHDR and CDR2 SFDVKD. This CDR3 comprises 12 residues. This CDR3 reads CATQGGQNEQFF. The CDR3 coding sequence is TGTGCCACCCAGGGGGGACAAAATGAGCAGTTCTTC.

This clone was seen a handful of times. This chain joins TRBV5-1 and TRBJ1-2, with TRBD1 identical over 10 bases. The ends lost 4 bases at V and 2 bases at J; junction bases unmatched: 8. This CDR3 has 16 residues. Germline loops: CDR1 SGHRS, CDR2 YFSETQ. CDR3 DNA: TGCGCCAGCAGCCGGGGGACAGGGGTAAAGAACTATGGCTACACCTTC. Amino acids: CASSRGTGVKNYGYTF.